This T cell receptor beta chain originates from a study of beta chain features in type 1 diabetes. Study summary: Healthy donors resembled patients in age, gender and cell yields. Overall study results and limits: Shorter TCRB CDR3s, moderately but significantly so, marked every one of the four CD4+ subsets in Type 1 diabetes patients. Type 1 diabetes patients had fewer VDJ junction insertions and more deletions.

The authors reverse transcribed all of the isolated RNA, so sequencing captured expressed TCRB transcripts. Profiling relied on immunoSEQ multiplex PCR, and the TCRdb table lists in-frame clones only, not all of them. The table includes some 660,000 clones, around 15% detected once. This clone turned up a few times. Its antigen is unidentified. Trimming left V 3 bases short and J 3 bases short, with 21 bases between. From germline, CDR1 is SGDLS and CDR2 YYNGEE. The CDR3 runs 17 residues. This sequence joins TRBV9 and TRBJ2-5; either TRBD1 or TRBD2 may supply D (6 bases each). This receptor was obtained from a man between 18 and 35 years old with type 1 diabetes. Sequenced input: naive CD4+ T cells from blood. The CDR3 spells CASSDTGIPKREETQYF. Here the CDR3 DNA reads TGTGCCAGCAGCGACACAGGGATCCCTAAGCGGGAAGAGACCCAGTACTTC.